This TCR beta chain was sequenced during a study of tumor-infiltrating lymphocytes in localized non-small cell lung cancer. The trim removed 4 bases at V and 4 bases at J, leaving 10 bases unmatched. Per germline, CDR1 SGHNT and CDR2 YENEEA. CDR3 length: 16 residues. The study, taken as a whole, reports: Only some patients had TCR sequencing, depending on available tissue.

Profiling relied on immunoSEQ multiplex PCR, and the TCRdb table lists in-frame clones only, not all of them. This sample yields 8,500 to 9,500 clones, of which over 70% are seen a single time; 5.7% belongs to the top ten. In the case of this clone: Its antigen is unidentified.

The TCR comes from a human donor with non-small cell lung cancer. The sequenced sample consisted of uninvolved lung tissue not adjacent to the tumor. This sequence joins TRBV11-3 and TRBJ2-1; TRBD2 aligns across 7 bases. The CDR3 region has the DNA TGTGCCAGCAGCTCCTCCGGGGGGTCGACTTACAATGAGCAGTTCTTC. Translation gives CASSSSGGSTYNEQFF.